The rows below give T cell receptor beta chains drawn from one sample of a study of shared clonotypes between healthy human individuals. Profiling relied on immunoSEQ multiplex PCR, and the TCRdb table lists in-frame clones only, not all of them. The profile covers roughly 2,000,000 clones, with about 95% appearing a single time and 1% to 1.5% taken by the ten largest. The sample consisted of naive CD8+ T cells sorted from blood. These receptors came from a man younger than 30 in good health. The CDR3 runs from the conserved cysteine through the conserved F or W. A D gene is named only where the DNA matches it firmly.

cdr3_length: 16
j_call: TRBJ2-1
d_call: TRBD2
v_call: TRBV30
cdr3_aa: CAWSFLAGGSTYEQFF

cdr3_length: 15
j_call: TRBJ1-6
d_call: TRBD1
v_call: TRBV5-4
cdr3_aa: CASSPGTASSSPLHF

cdr3_length: 11
j_call: TRBJ2-5
d_call: TRBD1
v_call: TRBV29-1
cdr3_aa: CSVDLGTGRYF

cdr3_length: 18
j_call: TRBJ2-1
d_call: TRBD2
v_call: TRBV5-1
cdr3_aa: CASSLGIWETSAYNEQFF

cdr3_length: 14
j_call: TRBJ2-3
d_call: NA
v_call: TRBV5-1
cdr3_aa: CASSHLQGPDTQYF

cdr3_length: 17
j_call: TRBJ2-7
d_call: TRBD2
v_call: TRBV7-8
cdr3_aa: CASSLVERGLAFYEQYF

cdr3_length: 13
j_call: TRBJ2-7
d_call: NA
v_call: TRBV27
cdr3_aa: CASSPDRLYEQYF

cdr3_length: 11
j_call: TRBJ2-3
d_call: NA
v_call: TRBV7-9
cdr3_aa: CASSYPDTQYF

cdr3_length: 15
j_call: TRBJ1-4
d_call: TRBD1
v_call: TRBV5-4
cdr3_aa: CASSPAGTGSEKLFF

cdr3_length: 17
j_call: TRBJ2-2
d_call: NA
v_call: TRBV6-1
cdr3_aa: CASSVLRFGQNTGELFF

cdr3_length: 16
j_call: TRBJ2-2
d_call: NA
v_call: TRBV4-2
cdr3_aa: CASSQNDIRPTGELFF

cdr3_length: 16
j_call: TRBJ1-5
d_call: TRBD1
v_call: TRBV4-2
cdr3_aa: CASSQHMGQGDQPQHF

cdr3_length: 15
j_call: TRBJ2-1
d_call: NA
v_call: TRBV15
cdr3_aa: CATSSMTGPYNEQFF

cdr3_length: 13
j_call: TRBJ1-5
d_call: NA
v_call: TRBV29-1
cdr3_aa: CSVDPRINQPQHF

cdr3_length: 11
j_call: TRBJ2-7
d_call: NA
v_call: TRBV2
cdr3_aa: CASSASYEQYF

cdr3_length: 15
j_call: TRBJ2-1
d_call: TRBD2
v_call: TRBV9
cdr3_aa: CASSIAGVSYNEQFF

cdr3_length: 14
j_call: TRBJ1-1
d_call: NA
v_call: TRBV27
cdr3_aa: CASSLNGMNTEAFF

cdr3_length: 15
j_call: TRBJ1-4
d_call: NA
v_call: TRBV15
cdr3_aa: CATSRVTAQNEKLFF

cdr3_length: 14
j_call: TRBJ1-5
d_call: TRBD1
v_call: TRBV27
cdr3_aa: CATRTGGSNQPQHF

cdr3_length: 15
j_call: TRBJ2-7
d_call: TRBD1
v_call: TRBV6-1
cdr3_aa: CASSEVDRSAYEQYF

cdr3_length: 16
j_call: TRBJ2-7
d_call: NA
v_call: TRBV23-1
cdr3_aa: CASSRLGGPLAYEQYF

cdr3_length: 15
j_call: TRBJ1-4
d_call: NA
v_call: TRBV27
cdr3_aa: CASSLATGHPEKLFF

cdr3_length: 14
j_call: TRBJ2-7
d_call: TRBD1
v_call: TRBV30
cdr3_aa: CAWSVLGQASVQYF

cdr3_length: 11
j_call: TRBJ2-7
d_call: NA
v_call: TRBV10-3
cdr3_aa: CAISDQYEQYF

cdr3_length: 14
j_call: TRBJ2-7
d_call: NA
v_call: TRBV5-1
cdr3_aa: CASSPGTNSYEQYF

cdr3_length: 15
j_call: TRBJ2-7
d_call: NA
v_call: TRBV25-1
cdr3_aa: CASTGRGRGIEEQYF

cdr3_length: 15
j_call: TRBJ2-7
d_call: NA
v_call: TRBV4-1
cdr3_aa: CASSQDTRGWGEQYF

cdr3_length: 17
j_call: TRBJ2-3
d_call: TRBD2
v_call: TRBV7-9
cdr3_aa: CASSLGAGGLASDTQYF

cdr3_length: 16
j_call: TRBJ2-7
d_call: TRBD1
v_call: TRBV4-1
cdr3_aa: CASSQELGTGDYEQYF

cdr3_length: 15
j_call: TRBJ1-1
d_call: NA
v_call: TRBV6-1
cdr3_aa: CASARVGGMNTEAFF

cdr3_length: 11
j_call: TRBJ1-1
d_call: NA
v_call: TRBV6-5
cdr3_aa: CASTAGIAAFF

cdr3_length: 16
j_call: TRBJ2-7
d_call: TRBD2
v_call: TRBV6-1
cdr3_aa: CASSEWEREGTYEQYF

cdr3_length: 18
j_call: TRBJ2-1
d_call: TRBD2
v_call: TRBV10-3
cdr3_aa: CAISEPDSRGGSYNEQFF

cdr3_length: 15
j_call: TRBJ2-7
d_call: NA
v_call: TRBV9
cdr3_aa: CASSVGVTSSYEQYF

cdr3_length: 15
j_call: TRBJ2-7
d_call: NA
v_call: TRBV27
cdr3_aa: CASSLSAGPTYEQYF

cdr3_length: 16
j_call: TRBJ2-3
d_call: NA
v_call: TRBV6-5
cdr3_aa: CASSYGALGGTDTQYF

cdr3_length: 16
j_call: TRBJ2-5
d_call: TRBD2
v_call: TRBV27
cdr3_aa: CASSLVLGGEEETQYF

cdr3_length: 12
j_call: TRBJ2-7
d_call: NA
v_call: TRBV6-5
cdr3_aa: CASSYQGGEQYF

cdr3_length: 16
j_call: TRBJ2-2
d_call: NA
v_call: TRBV7-9
cdr3_aa: CASSLAGGMQVGELFF

cdr3_length: 15
j_call: TRBJ1-2
d_call: TRBD1
v_call: TRBV5-4
cdr3_aa: CASSLVGTGGYGYTF

cdr3_length: 15
j_call: TRBJ2-7
d_call: NA
v_call: TRBV6-5
cdr3_aa: CASSYELFGSYEQYF

cdr3_length: 14
j_call: TRBJ2-3
d_call: NA
v_call: TRBV6-6
cdr3_aa: CASTDAGTPDTQYF

cdr3_length: 14
j_call: TRBJ1-5
d_call: TRBD1
v_call: TRBV2
cdr3_aa: CASRAQGGGQPQHF

cdr3_length: 17
j_call: TRBJ2-7
d_call: NA
v_call: TRBV5-5
cdr3_aa: CASSPMSPGGRLYEQYF

cdr3_length: 15
j_call: TRBJ2-3
d_call: NA
v_call: TRBV7-9
cdr3_aa: CASSLAYDSTDTQYF

cdr3_length: 11
j_call: TRBJ1-1
d_call: NA
v_call: TRBV20-1
cdr3_aa: CSARLGTEAFF

cdr3_length: 13
j_call: TRBJ2-5
d_call: TRBD2
v_call: TRBV7-9
cdr3_aa: CASWGGRQETQYF

cdr3_length: 16
j_call: TRBJ1-3
d_call: TRBD1
v_call: TRBV6-1
cdr3_aa: CASSEGQNYSGNTIYF

cdr3_length: 12
j_call: TRBJ2-1
d_call: NA
v_call: TRBV5-6
cdr3_aa: CASSAAYNEQFF

cdr3_length: 12
j_call: TRBJ1-1
d_call: NA
v_call: TRBV5-6
cdr3_aa: CASSAFVTEAFF

cdr3_length: 14
j_call: TRBJ2-7
d_call: TRBD2
v_call: TRBV30
cdr3_aa: CAWRKLAGEDEQYF